The 22 T cell receptor beta chains reported below all come from one sample, sequenced in a study of T cells in Graves' hyperthyroidism and ophthalmopathy. Amplified regions were TCR beta CDR3 sequences from RNA transcripts. In the first-round RT-PCR of the TCR CDR3, the HTBI primer set was used. TCRdb reprocessed the multiplex PCR reads with MiXCR, giving one entry per CDR3 protein. The sample gives about 410,000 distinct CDR3 sequences, about 15% of which show up once; approximately 13% is in the top ten. Material for sequencing was blood. The receptor source for this set is a man younger than 30 with Graves' ophthalmopathy.

A few counts support this clonotype. The V call is TRBV6-2 or TRBV6-3, the J call TRBJ2-7; 7 bases line up with TRBD2. The ends lost 6 bases at V and 1 base at J; junction bases unmatched: 6. This CDR3 comprises 14 residues. Germline CDR1 reads MNHEY; CDR2 reads SVGEGT. The CDR3 loop is CASRRGLVSYEQYF. The DNA for the CDR3 is TGTGCCAGCAGAAGAGGACTAGTTTCCTACGAGCAGTACTTC.

The chain is built from TRBV15 and TRBJ1-4, with D possibly matching TRBD1 (5 bases). The length of the CDR3 is 16 residues. CDR1 is LNHNV and CDR2 is YYDKDF in the germline V gene (reference sequence). V lost 0 bases and J lost 7, with 15 bases in between. The CDR3 spells CATSRERGLYGEKLFF. The CDR3 bases are TGTGCCACCAGCAGAGAAAGGGGACTCTACGGTGAAAAACTGTTTTTT.

This clonotype has only a few counts. The chain links TRBV20-1 to TRBJ1-5; no clear D. V shed 4 bases and J shed 0 bases, with 7 bases lying between them. The germline V gene has CDR1 DFQATT and CDR2 SNEGSKA (reference sequence). The CDR3 length is 13 residues. The CDR3 nucleotides are TGCAGTGCTATTAAGGTTAGCAATCAGCCCCAGCATTTT. Its translation is CSAIKVSNQPQHF.

This clonotype was observed a handful of times. This sequence joins TRBV6-1 and TRBJ2-1; TRBD1 or TRBD2 may be the D gene (5 bases each). The CDR3 totals 16 residues. Germline assignment: CDR1 MNHNS and CDR2 SASEGT. The V end was cut by 2 bases, the J end by 4 bases, with 15 bases between. The CDR3 DNA sequence: TGTGCCAGCAGTGAACGGGCAGGGAGTCCGTACAATGAGCAGTTCTTC. Protein product: CASSERAGSPYNEQFF.

This clonotype was seen many times. The chain couples TRBV11-2 to TRBJ1-1; TRBD1 aligns across 9 bases. V dropped 3 bases and J dropped 2; count of bases not matched to a gene: 1. The germline gives CDR1 SGHAT, CDR2 FQNNGV. The CDR3 totals 14 residues. DNA for the CDR3: TGTGCCAGCAGCTTGACAGGGGGTAACACTGAAGCTTTCTTT. Translated, it gives CASSLTGGNTEAFF.

The genes are TRBV12-3 or TRBV12-4 and TRBJ2-3; 11 bases agree with TRBD2. The CDR3 runs 17 residues. J was trimmed by 2 bases and V by 1 base; bases with no gene match: 5. CDR3 nucleotide sequence: TGTGCCAGCAGTTTAGGGGGACTAGCGGCACTCACAGATACGCAGTATTTT. Residues: CASSLGGLAALTDTQYF.

The J gene is TRBJ1-1, the V gene TRBV2; D not certain. Germline-derived CDR1 and CDR2 are SNHLY and FYNNEI. This CDR3 is 9 amino acids long. Trimming shortened V by 6 bases and J by 6 bases, and 2 bases separated the two germline ends. The CDR3 sequence: CASRPEAFF. CDR3 sequence (DNA): TGTGCCAGCAGGCCTGAAGCTTTCTTT.

Comments on this clonotype: Being one base from a much bigger clone, this may be a read error. This CDR3 is CPSSGQTGQFSKQYF. CDR3 bases: TGCCCCAGCAGTGGTCAGACAGGGCAGTTCTCCAAGCAGTACTTC. The chain uses TRBV10-1 and TRBJ2-7; 7 bases are shared with TRBD1. Germline-derived CDR1 and CDR2 are WNHNN and SYGVQD (reference sequence). This CDR3 is built from 15 residues.

This clonotype was recorded many times. J is TRBJ2-7 and V is TRBV11-2; the match to TRBD2 covers 13 bases. In germline, CDR1 is SGHAT, CDR2 FQNNGV. There are 15 residues in the CDR3. V lost 6 bases to trimming and J lost 4 bases; unmatched junction nucleotides: 6. CDR3 sequence: CASSQTSGGWYEQYF. The CDR3, as DNA: TGTGCCAGCAGTCAGACTAGCGGGGGGTGGTACGAGCAGTACTTC.

This clonotype has ten or more counts. The chain links TRBV7-9 to TRBJ2-5; possibly TRBD2 for D (5 bases). CDR1 SEHNR and CDR2 FQNEAQ come from the germline V gene (reference sequence). Between the trimmed V and J ends, which lost 5 bases and 5 bases, there was a span of 15 bases. The CDR3 consists of 14 residues. The chain's CDR3 is CASSPSPRAETQYF. CDR3 sequence (DNA): TGTGCCAGCAGCCCTAGCCCACGGGCGGAGACCCAGTACTTC. Combining the CDR3 with reference TRBV7-9 and TRBJ2-5 gives the whole variable domain DTGVSQNPRHKITKRGQNVTFRCDPISEHNRLYWYRQTLGQGPEFLTYFQNEAQLEKSRLLSDRFSAERPKGSFSTLEIQRTEQGDSAMYLCASSPSPRAETQYFGPGTRLLVL.

This clonotype came up many times. The rearrangement links TRBV9 to TRBJ2-7; D call uncertain. CDR1 is SGDLS and CDR2 is YYNGEE in the germline V gene. V lost 1 base and J lost 3, with 11 bases in between. CDR3 length equals 14 residues. The CDR3 DNA follows: TGTGCCAGCAGCGTAACAGTAAGGGACTACGAGCAGTACTTC. It is translated as CASSVTVRDYEQYF.

Many counts were recorded for this clonotype. The rearrangement uses TRBV11-2 and TRBJ2-7, with 7 bases lining up with TRBD2. V gave up 3 bases and J gave up 4 bases; unmatched junction bases: 9. In germline, CDR1 is SGHAT, CDR2 FQNNGV. The CDR3 covers 15 residues. For the CDR3, the DNA is TGTGCCAGCAGCTTTGGTGGCGGTAGCGGGTACGAGCAGTACTTC. This encodes CASSFGGGSGYEQYF.

This clonotype has more than one count but fewer than ten. The chain combines TRBV6-1 with TRBJ2-2; D uncertain. Germline V gene lookup returns CDR1 MNHNS and CDR2 SASEGT. Trimming shortened V by 10 bases and J by 1 base, and 13 bases separated the two germline ends. The CDR3 loop spans 14 amino acids. The CDR3 here is CATRRTQNTGELFF. The CDR3 DNA sequence: TGTGCCACTCGGCGGACCCAGAACACCGGGGAGCTGTTTTTT.

The J gene is TRBJ1-3, the V gene TRBV18; 10 bases match TRBD1. CDR3 length: 17 amino acids. Germline CDR1 and CDR2: KGHSH and LQKENI. The V gene end was trimmed by 6 bases and the J gene end by 4 bases; junction bases not matched to a gene: 12. DNA for the CDR3: TGTGCCAGCTCCCGGGAGACAGGGGGCCGATCCGGAAACACCATATATTTT. This translates into CASSRETGGRSGNTIYF.

In this sample, this clonotype turned up many times. This chain links TRBV6-1 with TRBJ2-1; TRBD1 agrees at 9 bases. Germline CDR1 and CDR2: MNHNS and SASEGT. The CDR3 is made up of 17 amino acids. V was clipped by 1 base and J by 7 bases; unmatched bases: 11. In nucleotides, the CDR3 is TGTGCCAGCAGTGAAGAGAACAGGGGGCGGATTACAAATGAGCAGTTCTTC. It specifies CASSEENRGRITNEQFF.

This clonotype showed up many times. The chain uses TRBV7-9 and TRBJ1-1; 10 nucleotides line up with TRBD1. Germline V gene data show CDR1 as SEHNR and CDR2 as FQNEAQ (reference sequence). This CDR3 has 15 amino acids. The V gene end was trimmed by 1 base and the J gene end by 3 bases; junction bases not matched to a gene: 2. The CDR3, as DNA: TGTGCCAGCAGCTTAGGACAGGGGGCGGACACTGAAGCTTTCTTT. Translation gives CASSLGQGADTEAFF.

This chain connects TRBV19 to TRBJ1-5, with 9 positions matching TRBD1. Germline values: CDR1 LNHDA, CDR2 SQIVND (reference sequence). The junction had 2 bases not matched to a gene; V was cut back by 7 bases and J by 7 bases. The length of the CDR3 is 12 residues. CDR3 bases: TGTGCCAGTAAGGACAGGGGACAGCCCCAGCATTTT. This encodes CASKDRGQPQHF.

In its sample, this clonotype was seen many times. This rearrangement joins TRBV11-2 to TRBJ1-1; the match to TRBD1 covers 8 bases. The CDR3 has 15 residues. Germline CDR1 and CDR2: SGHAT and FQNNGV. After removal of 1 base from V and 3 bases from J, the junction contained 4 bases not matched to a gene. The CDR3 bases are TGTGCCAGCAGCTTAGGCAGGGGGCCTGACACTGAAGCTTTCTTT. Translation: CASSLGRGPDTEAFF. Variable domain in full (rest from reference TRBV11-2 and TRBJ1-1): EAGVAQSPRYKIIEKRQSVAFWCNPISGHATLYWYQQILGQGPKLLIQFQNNGVVDDSQLPKDRFSAERLKGVDSTLKIQPAKLEDSAVYLCASSLGRGPDTEAFFGQGTRLTVV.

This clonotype turned up a few times. The chain uses TRBV3-1 and TRBJ2-5; D is possibly TRBD1 (5 bases). The germline V gene has CDR1 LGHDT and CDR2 YNNKEL (reference sequence). Trimming took 0 bases from V and 2 from J, leaving 19 bases between them. This CDR3 is built from 18 residues. The CDR3 DNA follows: TGTGCCAGCAGCCAAGAGATAAGGGGTGGGCTGAGTCAAGAGACCCAGTACTTC. Translation gives CASSQEIRGGLSQETQYF.

This clonotype appeared many times. Here the CDR3 DNA reads TGTGCCAGCAGTGATTCGGGCGGGGGTAGGCATCAGCCCCAGCATTTT. Translation gives CASSDSGGGRHQPQHF. V gene TRBV2 combines with J gene TRBJ1-5; maybe TRBD1 (5 bases). This CDR3 spans 16 amino acids. Trimming took 3 bases from V and 5 from J, leaving 17 bases between them. Per germline, CDR1 SNHLY and CDR2 FYNNEI.

In this sample, this clonotype turned up many times. The chain links TRBV29-1 to TRBJ2-5, with 9 positions matching TRBD2. Germline assignment: CDR1 SQVTM and CDR2 ANQGSEA. The CDR3 has 16 residues. The V and J ends lost 3 bases and 5 bases, in that order; junction bases with no gene match: 13. In nucleotides, the CDR3 is TGCAGCGTTGATACGGTTCGGACTAGCGAGCATGAGACCCAGTACTTC. Its protein is CSVDTVRTSEHETQYF.

This clonotype appeared a few times. The chain combines TRBV19 with TRBJ2-1; the D gene is possibly TRBD2 (6 bases). Germline V lookup: CDR1 LNHDA, CDR2 SQIVND (reference sequence). Between the trimmed V and J ends, which lost 3 bases and 0 bases, there was a span of 9 bases. The CDR3 is made up of 15 amino acids. CDR3 coding DNA: TGTGCCAGTAGTATTTTAGCGGACTCCTACAATGAGCAGTTCTTC. It is translated as CASSILADSYNEQFF.